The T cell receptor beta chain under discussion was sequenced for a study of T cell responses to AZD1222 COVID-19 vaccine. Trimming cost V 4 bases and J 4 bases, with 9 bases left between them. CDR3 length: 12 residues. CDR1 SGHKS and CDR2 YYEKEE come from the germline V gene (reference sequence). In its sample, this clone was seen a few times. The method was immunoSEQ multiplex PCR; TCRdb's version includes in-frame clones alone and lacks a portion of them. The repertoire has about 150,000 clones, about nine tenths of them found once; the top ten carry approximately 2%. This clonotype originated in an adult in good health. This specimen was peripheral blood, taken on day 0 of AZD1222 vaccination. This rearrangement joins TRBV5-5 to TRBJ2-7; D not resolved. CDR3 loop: CASSIGIYEQYF. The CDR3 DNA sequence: TGTGCCAGCAGCATTGGTATTTACGAGCAGTACTTC.